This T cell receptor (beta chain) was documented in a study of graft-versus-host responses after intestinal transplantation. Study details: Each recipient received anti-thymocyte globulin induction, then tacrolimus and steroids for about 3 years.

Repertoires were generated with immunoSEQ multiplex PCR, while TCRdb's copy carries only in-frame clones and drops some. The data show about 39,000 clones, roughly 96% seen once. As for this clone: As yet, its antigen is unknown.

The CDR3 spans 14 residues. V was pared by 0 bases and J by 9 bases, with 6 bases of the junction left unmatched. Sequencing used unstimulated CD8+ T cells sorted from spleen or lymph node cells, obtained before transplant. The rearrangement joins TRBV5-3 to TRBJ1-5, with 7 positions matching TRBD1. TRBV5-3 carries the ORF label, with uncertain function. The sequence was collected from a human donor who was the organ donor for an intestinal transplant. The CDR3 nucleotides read TGTGCCAGAAGCTTGGGACAGGGTCCGGGGCCCCAGCATTTT. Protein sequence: CARSLGQGPGPQHF.